The 7 T cell receptor beta chains below were found in one sample sequenced in a study of cytomegalovirus exposure and HLA in healthy donors. PCR employed 60 Vbeta and 13 Jbeta primers. TCRdb's table, derived via immunoSEQ multiplex PCR, lists solely in-frame clones and lacks some. The table has about 120,000 clones, around 81% seen once. Sequencing input: PBMCs. Source of these receptors: a woman between 40 and 50 years old in good health and CMV-seronegative.

J is TRBJ2-1 and V is TRBV6-1, with a weak D call TRBD2 (5 bases). The germline gives CDR1 MNHNS, CDR2 SASEGT. V lost 6 bases, J lost 5 bases, and 11 bases lay in between. This CDR3 spans 13 amino acids. The CDR3 DNA reads TGTGCCAGCAGCTTTGACGGGAACAATGAGCAGTTCTTC. Translation gives CASSFDGNNEQFF.

Written as DNA, the CDR3 is TGCAGCGTTGATCCGTCGCAGACAGGGACGCAGTACTTC. This encodes CSVDPSQTGTQYF. The V gene is TRBV29-1, the J gene TRBJ2-7; 7 bases fit TRBD1. Germline V gene lookup returns CDR1 SQVTM and CDR2 ANQGSEA. The CDR3 consists of 13 residues. After removal of 3 bases from V and 9 bases from J, the junction contained 11 bases not matched to a gene.

J is TRBJ2-7 and V is TRBV5-1; D gene ambiguous. Trimming shortened V by 2 bases and J by 5 bases, and 14 bases separated the two germline ends. This CDR3 region has 14 residues. The germline V gene has CDR1 SGHRS and CDR2 YFSETQ. CDR3 residues: CASSFTTASDEQYF. In DNA, the CDR3 is TGCGCCAGCAGCTTTACAACAGCCTCGGACGAGCAGTACTTC.

The chain is built from TRBV6-5 and TRBJ1-3; D is unclear. Germline V gene lookup returns CDR1 MNHEY and CDR2 SVGAGI. V gave up 5 bases and J gave up 0 bases, with 8 bases separating them. CDR3 length: 14 amino acids. CDR3 DNA: TGTGCCAGCAGTGGGCTCTCCTCTGGAAACACCATATATTTT. This translates into CASSGLSSGNTIYF.

This rearrangement joins TRBV10-3 to TRBJ2-3; 7 bases are shared with TRBD2. Germline CDR1 reads ENHRY; CDR2 reads SYGVKD. The CDR3 loop spans 15 amino acids. V shed 10 bases and J 1 base; nucleotides not matched to a gene: 11. CDR3 amino acids: CATREDPTGTDTQYF. The CDR3 region has the DNA TGTGCCACCCGGGAGGACCCTACGGGCACAGATACGCAGTATTTT.

This rearrangement joins TRBV5-4 to TRBJ1-2; a possible D gene is TRBD1 (6 bases). Germline V gene lookup returns CDR1 SGHNT and CDR2 YYREEE (reference sequence). Trimming took off 2 bases at V and 3 bases at J, with 14 bases between the two ends. CDR3 size: 15 residues. CDR3 nucleotide sequence: TGTGCCAGCAGCTTATCGACAGGACAATACTATGGCTACACCTTC. Residues: CASSLSTGQYYGYTF.

The chain combines TRBV25-1 with TRBJ2-5, with 9 bases lining up with TRBD2. Losses at the gene ends were 3 bases for V and 5 bases for J; bases not matched to a gene: 7. Germline assignment: CDR1 MGHDK and CDR2 SYGVNS. CDR3 size: 15 residues. CDR3 sequence reads: CASSEGGLAIETQYF. The CDR3 nucleotides read TGTGCCAGCAGTGAGGGGGGACTAGCAATCGAGACCCAGTACTTC.